This T cell receptor beta chain was profiled in a study of a mutant IDH1 vaccine in newly diagnosed glioma. Turning to this clone: Its antigen is currently unknown.

The method was immunoSEQ multiplex PCR; TCRdb's version includes in-frame clones alone and lacks a portion of them. The sample includes around 57,000 clones, around four fifths of them seen just once. The CDR3 has 15 amino acids. Trimming stripped 4 bases from V and 0 bases from J, with 11 bases between. Germline CDR1 is SGHDN and CDR2 is FVKESK. This sample's time point: week 35, safety follow-up. One vaccine dose held 300 ug of mutant IDH1 20-mer peptide and came with topical imiquimod. V gene TRBV14 combines with J gene TRBJ2-3, with D unclear. Sequencing was performed on PBMCs, taken from a glioma patient whose treatment included an IDH1 peptide vaccine. The clonotype comes from a man aged 30 to 39 with glioma. The CDR3: CASSPLSSSTDTQYF. In nucleotides, the CDR3 is TGTGCCAGCAGCCCCCTATCAAGCAGCACAGATACGCAGTATTTT. Full variable domain (rest looked up from reference TRBV14 and TRBJ2-3): EAGVTQFPSHSVIEKGQTVTLRCDPISGHDNLYWYRRVMGKEIKFLLHFVKESKQDESGMPNNRFLAERTGGTYSTLKVQPAELEDSGVYFCASSPLSSSTDTQYFGPGTRLTVL.